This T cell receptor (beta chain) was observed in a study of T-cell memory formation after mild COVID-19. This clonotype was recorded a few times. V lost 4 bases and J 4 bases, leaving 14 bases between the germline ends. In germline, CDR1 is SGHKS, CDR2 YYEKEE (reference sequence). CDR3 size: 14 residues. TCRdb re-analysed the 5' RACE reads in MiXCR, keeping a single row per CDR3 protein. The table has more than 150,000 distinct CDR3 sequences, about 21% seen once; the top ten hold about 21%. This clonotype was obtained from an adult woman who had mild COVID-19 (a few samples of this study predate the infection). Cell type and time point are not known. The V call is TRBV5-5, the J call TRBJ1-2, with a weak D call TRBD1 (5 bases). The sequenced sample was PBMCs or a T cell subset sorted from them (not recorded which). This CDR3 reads CASSPPEQGYGYTF. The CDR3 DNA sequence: TGTGCCAGCAGCCCCCCGGAGCAGGGCTATGGCTACACCTTC.